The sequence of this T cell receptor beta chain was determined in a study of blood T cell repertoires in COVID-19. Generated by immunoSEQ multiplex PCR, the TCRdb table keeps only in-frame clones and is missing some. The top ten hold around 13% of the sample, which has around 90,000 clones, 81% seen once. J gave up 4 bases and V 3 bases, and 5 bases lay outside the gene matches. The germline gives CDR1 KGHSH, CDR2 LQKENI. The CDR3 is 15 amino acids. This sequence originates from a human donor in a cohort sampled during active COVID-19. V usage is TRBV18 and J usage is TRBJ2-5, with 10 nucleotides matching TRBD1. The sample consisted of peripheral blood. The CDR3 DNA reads TGTGCCAGCTCACCCACCCGGACAGGGGGAGAGACCCAGTACTTC. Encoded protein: CASSPTRTGGETQYF.